Listed below are T cell receptor beta chains from one sample, sequenced in a study of vaccination effects on CD4 cells after COVID-19. These TCRs' antigens remain unknown. Measured with immunoSEQ multiplex PCR; TCRdb has only the in-frame clones, and not every one. The data show over 80,000 clones, roughly 80% seen once. The sequenced sample was CD4+ T cells from PBMCs cultured with HCoV-OC43 spike peptides, obtained after COVID-19 vaccination. Source of these receptors: a human donor who received a COVID-19 vaccine. Each CDR3 is given with its conserved first and last residue. Fields, in order: V gene, D gene, CDR3 protein. A D gene is named only where the DNA matches it firmly.

>TRBV3-1/TRBV3-2|TRBD1
CATGQGYNEQFF
>TRBV7-9|NA
CASSLYSGKDSPLHF
>TRBV19|NA
CASNEIGRGWSEKLFF
>TRBV19|NA
CASSIGFASGNTIYF
>TRBV3-1/TRBV3-2|NA
CASSQVGAGANYGYTF
>TRBV6-1|NA
CASSEAGFPSYGYTF
>TRBV5-6|NA
CASGQVQGSYNEQFF
>TRBV10-3|NA
CAITASPYNEQFF
>TRBV12-5|NA
CASGSAPRAGASSYNEQFF
>TRBV20-1|TRBD1
CSASHGGQPHFGYTF
>TRBV11-2|TRBD2
CASSPGTSGGVTDTQYF
>TRBV28|TRBD1
CASYIQGAGQPQHF
>TRBV4-3|NA
CASSQEGGQGDGYTF
>TRBV2|NA
CASSVGDTQYF
>TRBV6-1|NA
CASSEYRTAFFSYGYTF
>TRBV7-2|TRBD2
CASSPPGGTPDGNEQFF
>TRBV6-5|NA
CASTLHLVNNQPQHF
>TRBV28|NA
CASSFQGTTRKLFF
>TRBV20-1|TRBD1
CSASPGQNEKLFF
>TRBV30|NA
CAWDKYRTDTQYF
>TRBV7-2|NA
CASSLDARNYGYTF
>TRBV7-2|TRBD1
CASSQGQGKSGELFF
>TRBV14|TRBD1
CASSQRQGATNTGELFF
>TRBV24-1|NA
CATSDFKGIEAFF
>TRBV4-1|NA
CASSQVGNYNEQFF
>TRBV5-1|NA
CASSPTETRGNQPQHF
>TRBV2|NA
CASTPDRDFSPLHF
>TRBV15|NA
CATSVGGGSANEKLFF
>TRBV18|NA
CASSPTSGRDGYTF
>TRBV10-3|NA
CAISRDHYSPLHF
>TRBV29-1|NA
CSVGGRNTEAFF
>TRBV5-1|NA
CASGEDRSTDTQYF